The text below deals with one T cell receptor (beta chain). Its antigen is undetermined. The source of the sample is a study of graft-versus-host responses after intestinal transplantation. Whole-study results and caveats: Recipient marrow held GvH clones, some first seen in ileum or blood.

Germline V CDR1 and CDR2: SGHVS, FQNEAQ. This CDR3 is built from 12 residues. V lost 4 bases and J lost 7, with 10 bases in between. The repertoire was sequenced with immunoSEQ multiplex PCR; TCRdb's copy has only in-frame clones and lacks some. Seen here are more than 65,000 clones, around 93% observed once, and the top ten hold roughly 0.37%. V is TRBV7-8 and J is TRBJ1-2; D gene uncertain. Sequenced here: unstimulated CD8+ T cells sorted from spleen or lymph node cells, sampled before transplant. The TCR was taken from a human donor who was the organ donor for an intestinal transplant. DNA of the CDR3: TGTGCCAGCAGCTCCAGACTGGGTGGCTACACCTTC. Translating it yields CASSSRLGGYTF. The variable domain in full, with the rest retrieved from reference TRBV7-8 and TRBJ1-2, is GAGVSQSPRYKVAKRGQDVALRCDPISGHVSLFWYQQALGQGPEFLTYFQNEAQLDKSGLPSDRFFAERPEGSVSTLKIQRTQQEDSAVYLCASSSRLGGYTFGSGTRLTVV.